This T cell receptor beta chain appears in the sequencing data of a study of T cells in localized non-small cell lung cancer. Clones were read by immunoSEQ multiplex PCR, and TCRdb kept only the in-frame ones, dropping some. The sample includes roughly 40,000 clones, roughly 79% of them seen just once. Findings and caveats of the study: A higher density of T cells in blood coincided with extended overall survival.

Details on this clone: The antigen is unknown.

The V gene's germline CDR1 is MNHEY and CDR2 SMNVEV (reference sequence). Between the trimmed V and J ends, which lost 8 bases and 6 bases, there was a span of 16 bases. The CDR3 has 14 residues. The sample here was peripheral blood mononuclear cells, taken before any cancer treatment. The TCR sequence derives from a male donor at least 60 years old with stage II lung adenocarcinoma. The chain uses TRBV27 and TRBJ2-2; D remains unclear. The DNA of the CDR3 is TGTGCCAGCCGCTCGGGCGGATCGGCCGGGGAGCTGTTTTTT. The encoded protein is CASRSGGSAGELFF.